These 31 T cell receptor beta chains were sequenced from one sample in a study of blood T cell repertoires in COVID-19. Only in-frame clones appear in the TCRdb table, and some are missing; sequencing was by immunoSEQ multiplex PCR. Of under 300,000 clones detected, roughly nine tenths appear once; the ten largest clones hold 0.94%. The sequencing sample was made of peripheral blood. These receptor sequences come from a middle-aged woman who had recovered from COVID-19.

This clone was observed a single time. The CDR3 coding sequence is TGTGCCAGTAGCAAGGGACTAGCCGCGGATACGCAGTATTTT. This gives the protein CASSKGLAADTQYF. V is TRBV19 and J is TRBJ2-3; 9 bases match TRBD2. Germline-derived CDR1 and CDR2 are LNHDA and SQIVND (reference sequence). V was clipped by 6 bases and J by 6 bases; unmatched bases: 7. CDR3 length: 14 amino acids.

This rearrangement joins TRBV25-1 to TRBJ2-7; 7 bases align to TRBD2. This CDR3 is built from 13 residues. Per the germline V gene, CDR1 is MGHDK and CDR2 is SYGVNS. J was trimmed by 5 bases and V by 3 bases; bases with no gene match: 4. The CDR3 DNA sequence: TGTGCCAGCAGTGAGCGGGGGATCCACGAGCAGTACTTC. Its protein is CASSERGIHEQYF.

This clone was seen more than once but under ten times. The same CDR3 also results from other DNA sequences found in this sample. The chain joins TRBV9 to TRBJ2-2, with 9 bases matching TRBD2. The CDR3 runs to 16 residues. Trimming took 0 bases from V and 2 from J; bases not matched to a gene: 2. Germline V lookup: CDR1 SGDLS, CDR2 YYNGEE. The CDR3 DNA follows: TGTGCCAGCAGCGTAGGAGCGGGGGGAAACACCGGGGAGCTGTTTTTT. Its translation is CASSVGAGGNTGELFF. The whole variable domain, remainder taken from reference TRBV9 and TRBJ2-2, is DSGVTQTPKHLITATGQRVTLRCSPRSGDLSVYWYQQSLDQGLQFLIQYYNGEERAKGNILERFSAQQFPDLHSELNLSSLELGDSALYFCASSVGAGGNTGELFFGEGSRLTVL.

The rearrangement uses TRBV28 and TRBJ1-5; weak D call: TRBD1 (5 bases). CDR3 length: 15 amino acids. V lost 4 bases and J lost 2, with 12 bases in between. Germline V gene lookup returns CDR1 MDHEN and CDR2 SYDVKM. The chain's CDR3 is CASSSQEKGNQPQHF. CDR3 bases: TGTGCCAGCAGTTCACAGGAAAAGGGCAATCAGCCCCAGCATTTT.

This clone has a single count. The rearrangement uses TRBV19 and TRBJ2-7; a possible D gene is TRBD2 (6 bases). The germline V gene encodes CDR1 LNHDA and CDR2 SQIVND (reference sequence). The germline V and J ends were trimmed by 6 bases and 5 bases, with 14 bases remaining between them. The CDR3 extends over 13 amino acids. The DNA for the CDR3 is TGTGCCAGTAGCCCGGGAGTTATCCACGAGCAGTACTTC. Encoded protein: CASSPGVIHEQYF.

This chain links TRBV6-1 with TRBJ2-7, with TRBD2 matching over 9 bases. The CDR3 loop spans 16 amino acids. Trimming took 4 bases from V and 2 from J; bases not matched to a gene: 9. Germline values: CDR1 MNHNS, CDR2 SASEGT. The CDR3 here is CASSAHPTSGTYEQYF. In DNA form, the CDR3 reads TGTGCCAGCAGTGCTCACCCGACTAGCGGAACCTACGAGCAGTACTTC.

V and J are TRBV2 and TRBJ1-5; D perhaps matches TRBD1 (5 bases). The germline V gene encodes CDR1 SNHLY and CDR2 FYNNEI. This CDR3 has 12 residues. Trimming removed 8 bases from V and 3 bases from J, with 8 bases in between. The CDR3 sequence: CASGGTNQPQHF. The CDR3 DNA reads TGTGCCAGCGGGGGGACCAATCAGCCCCAGCATTTT.

This clone occurred once. V gene TRBV7-9 combines with J gene TRBJ1-2; D possibly corresponds to TRBD1 (6 bases). In germline, CDR1 is SEHNR, CDR2 FQNEAQ (reference sequence). The V and J ends lost 3 bases and 3 bases respectively, with 11 bases between them. The CDR3 runs 14 residues. The CDR3 DNA reads as TGTGCCAGCAGCTTTTCAGGGGCCGACTATGGCTACACCTTC. This codes for CASSFSGADYGYTF.

V is TRBV6-5 and J is TRBJ2-7; weak D call: TRBD2 (6 bases). V was pared by 0 bases and J by 2 bases, with 14 bases between. The CDR3 has 16 residues. Germline V lookup: CDR1 MNHEY, CDR2 SVGAGI. As DNA, the CDR3 is TGTGCCAGCAGTTACTCTAATGCGGGACCAACCTACGAGCAGTACTTC. It specifies CASSYSNAGPTYEQYF.

This sequence joins TRBV7-9 and TRBJ2-7; D might be TRBD1 (6 bases). This CDR3 spans 13 amino acids. Germline assignment: CDR1 SEHNR and CDR2 FQNEAQ (reference sequence). The ends were cut back, 5 bases at V and 2 bases at J, with 10 bases in the middle. The CDR3 nucleotides are TGTGCCAGCAGCGAGGACAGCACCTACGAGCAGTACTTC. It is translated as CASSEDSTYEQYF.

The chain combines TRBV19 with TRBJ2-2, with 14 nucleotides matching TRBD2. The trim removed 3 bases at V and 3 bases at J, leaving 3 bases unmatched. Germline V CDR1 and CDR2: LNHDA, SQIVND (reference sequence). The CDR3 spans 17 residues. The CDR3 bases are TGTGCCAGTAGTATTGGGACTAGCGGGAGTCACACCGGGGAGCTGTTTTTT. Encoded protein: CASSIGTSGSHTGELFF.

The chain recombines TRBV19 with TRBJ2-7, with TRBD2 matching 10 bases. V shed 1 base and J 1 base; nucleotides not matched to a gene: 7. CDR3 length equals 17 residues. The germline V gene has CDR1 LNHDA and CDR2 SQIVND (reference sequence). CDR3 sequence reads: CASSIVPSGSGSYEQYF. CDR3 coding DNA: TGTGCCAGTAGTATAGTCCCTAGCGGGAGCGGGTCCTACGAGCAGTACTTC. Together with reference TRBV19 and TRBJ2-7, the CDR3 gives the full variable domain: DGGITQSPKYLFRKEGQNVTLSCEQNLNHDAMYWYRQDPGQGLRLIYYSQIVNDFQKGDIAEGYSVSREKKESFPLTVTSAQKNPTAFYLCASSIVPSGSGSYEQYFGPGTRLTVT.

This clone occurred a few times. This rearrangement joins TRBV4-2 to TRBJ1-6; the match to TRBD1 covers 12 bases. Germline CDR1 is LGHNA and CDR2 is YNFKEQ. The CDR3 consists of 18 residues. V lost 1 base, J lost 8 bases, and 9 bases stayed unmatched. Here the CDR3 reads CASSQVPGQGAGDSPLHF. The CDR3 region has the DNA TGTGCCAGCAGCCAAGTCCCGGGACAGGGGGCCGGGGATTCACCCCTCCACTTT.

This chain joins TRBV3-1 (or the pseudogene TRBV3-2) and TRBJ2-1; TRBD2 is a possible D gene (5 bases). Germline-derived CDR1 and CDR2 are LGHDT and YNNKEL (reference sequence). The CDR3 extends over 12 amino acids. With 1 base removed from V and 7 bases from J, the gap between germline ends came to 5 bases. In nucleotides, the CDR3 is TGTGCCAGCAGCCAAGGCGGGAATGAGCAGTTCTTC. As protein: CASSQGGNEQFF.

The rearrangement uses TRBV19 and TRBJ1-4; TRBD1 matches at 9 bases. Germline V lookup: CDR1 LNHDA, CDR2 SQIVND (reference sequence). This CDR3 has 14 residues. V was pared by 5 bases and J by 4 bases, with 2 bases of the junction left unmatched. The CDR3 protein is CASSADRGNEKLFF. CDR3 DNA sequence: TGTGCCAGTAGTGCGGACAGGGGTAATGAAAAACTGTTTTTT.

The chain recombines TRBV6-2 or TRBV6-3 with TRBJ2-3; D is possibly TRBD2 (6 bases). Trimming removed 4 bases from V and 2 bases from J, with 13 bases in between. CDR1 MNHEY and CDR2 SVGEGT come from the germline V gene. The CDR3 has 15 residues. CDR3 in DNA: TGTGCCAGCAGTTCCACGACTAGACCCACAGATACGCAGTATTTT. It specifies CASSSTTRPTDTQYF.

The CDR3 is CASSLFASGLLNEQFF. The CDR3 DNA sequence: TGTGCCAGCAGCTTATTTGCCTCGGGACTACTCAATGAGCAGTTCTTC. V usage is TRBV7-9 and J usage is TRBJ2-1, with 7 bases identical to TRBD2. CDR3 length equals 16 residues. In germline, CDR1 is SEHNR, CDR2 FQNEAQ (reference sequence). V was clipped by 2 bases and J by 6 bases; unmatched bases: 10.

This clone showed up just a few times. The gene calls are TRBV5-1 and TRBJ2-3; 7 bases match TRBD2. Germline V CDR1 and CDR2: SGHRS, YFSETQ. This CDR3 has 16 residues. The junction had 8 bases not matched to a gene; V was cut back by 0 bases and J by 4 bases. As DNA, the CDR3 is TGCGCCAGCAGCTTGGTGGGAGGGGTCTTCGCAGATACGCAGTATTTT. Translating gives CASSLVGGVFADTQYF. The complete variable domain, with remaining parts taken from reference TRBV5-1 and TRBJ2-3, reads KAGVTQTPRYLIKTRGQQVTLSCSPISGHRSVSWYQQTPGQGLQFLFEYFSETQRNKGNFPGRFSGRQFSNSRSEMNVSTLELGDSALYLCASSLVGGVFADTQYFGPGTRLTVL.

The rearrangement links TRBV13 to TRBJ1-2; D possibly corresponds to TRBD1 (6 bases). V gave up 5 bases and J gave up 3 bases, with 16 bases separating them. The germline V gene has CDR1 PRHDT and CDR2 FYEKMQ (reference sequence). The length of the CDR3 is 15 residues. Here the CDR3 DNA reads TGTGCCAGCAGCGCCTCAGAACAGGGCCACTATGGCTACACCTTC. This sequence encodes CASSASEQGHYGYTF.

The V call is TRBV28, the J call TRBJ1-4, with TRBD1 as a possible D gene (5 bases). This CDR3 contains 15 residues. Trimming removed 6 bases from V and 7 bases from J, with 18 bases in between. CDR1 and CDR2 (germline): MDHEN, SYDVKM. In nucleotides, the CDR3 is TGTGCCAGCAGGGGCCGCGGGGCATTGGGTGAAAAACTGTTTTTT. It translates to CASRGRGALGEKLFF.

The rearrangement links TRBV6-5 to TRBJ1-1; maybe TRBD1 (5 bases). Trimming shortened V by 5 bases and J by 1 base, and 14 bases separated the two germline ends. In germline, CDR1 is MNHEY, CDR2 SVGAGI. The CDR3 is 15 amino acids. The CDR3 coding sequence is TGTGCCAGCAGTACCCGAGGACAATCGAACACTGAAGCTTTCTTT. Protein: CASSTRGQSNTEAFF.

The gene calls are TRBV27 and TRBJ1-1; D gene ambiguous. The V gene's germline CDR1 is MNHEY and CDR2 SMNVEV (reference sequence). Trimming left V 3 bases short and J 1 base short, with 6 bases between. The CDR3 consists of 13 residues. The CDR3 DNA is TGTGCCAGCAGTTTCAGACAGAACACTGAAGCTTTCTTT. This encodes CASSFRQNTEAFF.

V is TRBV27 and J is TRBJ2-7; the D gene is possibly TRBD2 (5 bases). Germline-derived CDR1 and CDR2 are MNHEY and SMNVEV (reference sequence). The CDR3 sequence is 13 residues long. V lost 5 bases and J 2 bases, leaving 10 bases between the germline ends. The CDR3 bases are TGTGCCAGCAGTCGCGACGGGACCTACGAGCAGTACTTC. Translated, it gives CASSRDGTYEQYF.

The chain uses TRBV6-5 and TRBJ2-1; no firm D call. The CDR3 totals 12 residues. V was shortened by 2 bases and J by 9 bases, with 8 bases between the two germline ends. CDR1 is MNHEY, CDR2 SVGAGI, per germline. CDR3 loop: CASSYPSGEQFF. The CDR3 DNA sequence: TGTGCCAGCAGTTACCCTTCCGGTGAGCAGTTCTTC.

V gene TRBV14 combines with J gene TRBJ1-2, with 9 bases matching TRBD1. Germline CDR1 reads SGHDN; CDR2 reads FVKESK. This CDR3 is 17 amino acids long. J gave up 0 bases and V 3 bases, and 8 bases lay outside the gene matches. The CDR3 sequence is CASSHGTGFFTNYGYTF. The DNA of the CDR3 is TGTGCCAGCAGCCACGGGACAGGGTTTTTTACTAACTATGGCTACACCTTC.

The gene calls are TRBV29-1 and TRBJ2-1, with 7 bases matching TRBD2. This CDR3 is built from 17 residues. Germline V CDR1 and CDR2: SQVTM, ANQGSEA. V shed 8 bases, J shed 0 bases, and the junction held 16 bases outside the gene matches. In DNA, the CDR3 is TGCAGCCTCTCTGGTTTAGCGGGTACTAGCTCCTACAATGAGCAGTTCTTC. Amino acid sequence: CSLSGLAGTSSYNEQFF.

The gene calls are TRBV7-6 and TRBJ2-1; no definite D call. CDR1 and CDR2 (germline): SGHVS, FNYEAQ. V was cut by 0 bases and J by 6 bases, with 6 bases left in between. The CDR3 extends over 13 amino acids. The CDR3 loop is CASSLAHSNEQFF. The CDR3 DNA reads as TGTGCCAGCAGCTTAGCCCACAGCAATGAGCAGTTCTTC.

This clone was seen a handful of times. This chain uses TRBV9 with TRBJ2-1, with 8 bases identical to TRBD1. The CDR3 totals 16 residues. V lost 0 bases to trimming and J lost 5 bases; unmatched junction nucleotides: 7. Germline V lookup: CDR1 SGDLS, CDR2 YYNGEE. In DNA form, the CDR3 reads TGTGCCAGCAGCGTAGGATCAGGACAGGGAAACAATGAGCAGTTCTTC. This gives the protein CASSVGSGQGNNEQFF.

The chain carries TRBV28 and TRBJ2-3; 12 bases map to TRBD2. The CDR3 loop spans 19 amino acids. Unmatched junction bases numbered 16, after V lost 5 bases and J lost 4 bases. The germline gives CDR1 MDHEN, CDR2 SYDVKM. As DNA, the CDR3 is TGTGCCAGCAGTCCCCCCGTGAGACTAGCGGGAGTTGGGGCAGATACGCAGTATTTT. This gives the protein CASSPPVRLAGVGADTQYF.

This chain connects TRBV5-1 to TRBJ1-2, with 11 bases lining up with TRBD1. Germline values: CDR1 SGHRS, CDR2 YFSETQ. CDR3 length: 14 residues. The ends lost 4 bases at V and 7 bases at J; junction bases unmatched: 6. This CDR3 reads CASSQGQGEVGYTF. The CDR3 nucleotides read TGCGCCAGCAGCCAGGGACAGGGGGAGGTTGGCTACACCTTC.

The chain has TRBV28 and TRBJ2-1; TRBD2 agrees at 11 bases. The CDR3 totals 15 residues. Trimming took 6 bases from V and 2 from J; bases not matched to a gene: 3. Germline CDR1 and CDR2: MDHEN and SYDVKM. The CDR3 loop is CASRGLAETYNEQFF. The CDR3 nucleotides are TGTGCCAGCAGGGGACTAGCGGAAACCTACAATGAGCAGTTCTTC. Full variable domain (outside the CDR3, taken from reference TRBV28 and TRBJ2-1): DVKVTQSSRYLVKRTGEKVFLECVQDMDHENMFWYRQDPGLGLRLIYFSYDVKMKEKGDIPEGYSVSREKKERFSLILESASTNQTSMYLCASRGLAETYNEQFFGPGTRLTVL.